The 2 T cell receptor beta chains below were found in one sample sequenced in a study of regulatory T cells in long-lasting Graves disease. The time point is: newly diagnosed GD, antithyroid drugs for less than 3 months. Isolated PBMC RNA provided the starting material for the TCR library. CDR3 regions were amplified by Arm-PCR using iRepertoire HTBI primers to build TCR beta libraries. From the multiplex PCR reads, TCRdb called clonotypes with MiXCR, one entry per CDR3 protein. This sample has about 620,000 distinct CDR3 sequences, with 15% to 20% found just once. The data were also submitted as part of a second study, on T cells in Graves' hyperthyroidism and ophthalmopathy.

The sequenced sample was peripheral blood mononuclear cells (PBMCs), obtained at new diagnosis, from a patient treated with antithyroid drugs. All receptors derive from a woman aged 25 to 39 with Graves disease.

This clonotype was observed at least ten times. The V and J genes are TRBV12-3 or TRBV12-4 and TRBJ1-4, with D perhaps matching TRBD1 (5 bases). V was cut by 5 bases and J by 1 base, with 11 bases left in between. The CDR3 contains 15 residues. CDR3 region: CASSKSGQTNEKLFF. The CDR3 bases are TGTGCCAGCAGTAAATCAGGGCAAACTAATGAAAAACTGTTTTTT.

In this sample, this clonotype turned up many times. V gene TRBV27 combines with J gene TRBJ1-5, with D possibly TRBD1 on 6 matching bases. Germline V CDR1 and CDR2: MNHEY, SMNVEV (reference sequence). The CDR3 sequence is 16 residues long. V was shortened by 0 bases and J by 7 bases, with 16 bases between the two germline ends. The CDR3 spells CASSLSPQGIGQPQHF. CDR3 sequence (DNA): TGTGCCAGCAGTTTATCGCCCCAGGGGATTGGCCAGCCCCAGCATTTT.